The next 26 T cell receptor beta chains were all read from a single sample in a study of blood T cell repertoires in COVID-19. The method was immunoSEQ multiplex PCR; TCRdb's version includes in-frame clones alone and lacks a portion of them. The table records fewer than 250,000 clones, roughly 84% of them present only once. The sequenced sample was PBMCs or T cells enriched from blood (not recorded which). Every receptor here comes from a woman aged 35 to 49 who had recovered from COVID-19.

J is TRBJ1-5 and V is TRBV6-5; no definite D call. From germline, CDR1 is MNHEY and CDR2 SVGAGI. V lost 5 bases and J 4 bases, leaving 9 bases between the germline ends. The CDR3 is made up of 13 amino acids. CDR3 nucleotides: TGTGCCAGCAGTAGACAAATTAATCAGCCCCAGCATTTT. Its translation is CASSRQINQPQHF.

V and J are TRBV24-1 and TRBJ2-7, with 7 bases lining up with TRBD1. The CDR3 totals 16 residues. The germline V gene encodes CDR1 KGHDR and CDR2 SFDVKD. J lost 0 bases, V lost 1 base, and 5 bases had no gene match. For the CDR3, the DNA is TGTGCCACCAGTGATTTAGGCAGGGGGACCTCCTACGAGCAGTACGTC. It yields the protein CATSDLGRGTSYEQYV.

The chain uses TRBV5-1 and TRBJ1-1; 8 nucleotides line up with TRBD1. Losses at the gene ends were 5 bases for V and 4 bases for J; bases not matched to a gene: 7. Germline V gene data show CDR1 as SGHRS and CDR2 as YFSETQ. The CDR3 is 14 residues long. CDR3 DNA sequence: TGCGCCAGCAGACCCACAGGGGGGGGCACTGAAGCTTTCTTT. Translating gives CASRPTGGGTEAFF.

The V gene is TRBV6-5, the J gene TRBJ1-2; D possibly corresponds to TRBD1 (5 bases). The germline V and J ends were trimmed by 2 bases and 7 bases, with 14 bases remaining between them. Germline CDR1 and CDR2: MNHEY and SVGAGI. The CDR3 loop spans 14 amino acids. CDR3 protein: CASSYDLGGAGYTF. Here the CDR3 DNA reads TGTGCCAGCAGTTACGACCTGGGAGGGGCTGGCTACACCTTC.

The J gene is TRBJ2-1, the V gene TRBV11-3, with 8 bases lining up with TRBD2. Germline CDR1 and CDR2: SGHNT and YENEEA. CDR3 length: 16 residues. The V and J ends lost 5 bases and 0 bases, in that order; junction bases with no gene match: 6. Here the CDR3 reads CASSRSGRSSYNEQFF. CDR3 coding DNA: TGTGCCAGCAGCCGAAGCGGGAGAAGCTCCTACAATGAGCAGTTCTTC.

The J gene is TRBJ2-3, the V gene TRBV4-3; 12 bases fit TRBD2. Germline assignment: CDR1 LGHNA and CDR2 YSLEER. The CDR3 is made up of 15 amino acids. V lost 1 base, J lost 6 bases, and 2 bases stayed unmatched. The CDR3 protein is CASSQGLAGADTQYF. The CDR3, as DNA: TGCGCCAGCAGCCAAGGACTAGCGGGAGCTGATACGCAGTATTTT.

V usage is TRBV19 and J usage is TRBJ1-2; D might be TRBD1 (5 bases). The length of the CDR3 is 14 residues. V lost 1 base and J 8 bases, leaving 14 bases between the germline ends. Germline values: CDR1 LNHDA, CDR2 SQIVND (reference sequence). DNA for the CDR3: TGTGCCAGTAGTATAGCGGGGCAGGAGGGGGGCTACACCTTC. It translates to CASSIAGQEGGYTF.

The chain's CDR3 is CASSYRDRPQETQYF. The CDR3, as DNA: TGTGCCAGTAGTTACCGGGACAGGCCACAAGAGACCCAGTACTTC. The rearrangement links TRBV19 to TRBJ2-5, with TRBD1 identical over 8 bases. CDR1 is LNHDA and CDR2 is SQIVND in the germline V gene (reference sequence). V shed 5 bases, J shed 2 bases, and the junction held 7 bases outside the gene matches. The CDR3 loop spans 15 amino acids.

This clone came up a few times. The rearrangement links TRBV6-4 to TRBJ2-3; TRBD2 matches 9 bases. Trimming at V came to 0 bases and at J to 9 bases, leaving 10 bases not matched to a gene. Germline assignment: CDR1 MRHNA and CDR2 SNTAGT. CDR3 length: 16 residues. The CDR3 DNA sequence: TGTGCCAGCAGTGACTCGCCTAGCGGGATTAAGGGAACGCAGTATTTT. This codes for CASSDSPSGIKGTQYF.

This clone was seen a few times. The genes are TRBV9 and TRBJ1-1; D is undetermined. From germline, CDR1 is SGDLS and CDR2 YYNGEE. V was clipped by 3 bases and J by 0 bases, with 6 bases between them. This CDR3 region has 13 residues. This CDR3 reads CASSAQVNTEAFF. Here the CDR3 DNA reads TGTGCCAGCAGCGCTCAGGTGAACACTGAAGCTTTCTTT.

V is TRBV7-3 and J is TRBJ2-6, with TRBD2 as a possible D gene (5 bases). Trimming took 5 bases from V and 0 from J, leaving 11 bases between them. There are 16 residues in the CDR3. Germline V gene sequence: CDR1 SGHTA, CDR2 FQGTGA. The CDR3 DNA reads TGTGCCAGCAGCCCCTATCGGGGCTCTGGGGCCAACGTCCTGACTTTC. It encodes CASSPYRGSGANVLTF.

The chain links TRBV28 to TRBJ2-1; D unresolved. The V gene's germline CDR1 is MDHEN and CDR2 SYDVKM. CDR3 length equals 15 residues. Trimming left V 7 bases short and J 0 bases short, with 13 bases between. CDR3 in DNA: TGTGCCAGCACCTCCAGCGTGCGCTCCTACAATGAGCAGTTCTTC. Translated: CASTSSVRSYNEQFF.

V is TRBV30 and J is TRBJ1-2; possible D gene TRBD1, 6 bases. V was pared by 0 bases and J by 7 bases, with 15 bases between. Germline values: CDR1 GTSNPN, CDR2 SVGIG (reference sequence). There are 14 residues in the CDR3. For the CDR3, the DNA is TGTGCCTGGAGTGTACAGGGACACCTTGCTGGCTACACCTTC. Amino acid sequence: CAWSVQGHLAGYTF.

V is TRBV7-2 and J is TRBJ2-2; 11 bases fit TRBD1. Germline values: CDR1 SGHTA, CDR2 FQGNSA. The trim removed 1 base at V and 5 bases at J, leaving 6 bases unmatched. CDR3 size: 17 residues. CDR3 nucleotides: TGTGCCAGCAGCTTAGGGCTTGGGACAGGGGGAACCGGGGAGCTGTTTTTT. Protein: CASSLGLGTGGTGELFF. The whole variable domain, remainder taken from reference TRBV7-2 and TRBJ2-2, is GAGVSQSPSNKVTEKGKDVELRCDPISGHTALYWYRQSLGQGLEFLIYFQGNSAPDKSGLPSDRFSAERTGGSVSTLTIQRTQQEDSAVYLCASSLGLGTGGTGELFFGEGSRLTVL.

The CDR3 sequence is CASSFSTSGRGTQYF. CDR3 sequence (DNA): TGTGCCAGCAGTTTCTCGACTAGCGGGAGAGGGACGCAGTATTTT. The rearrangement links TRBV28 to TRBJ2-3; 12 bases line up with TRBD2. Germline CDR1 MDHEN, CDR2 SYDVKM. With 3 bases clipped from V and 9 bases from J, the junction kept 7 bases outside the gene matches. The CDR3 runs 15 residues.

This clone occurred a few times. The rearrangement uses TRBV10-2 and TRBJ1-1; 8 bases agree with TRBD1. The CDR3 loop spans 13 amino acids. V lost 6 bases and J lost 2; bases outside the gene matches: 2. In germline, CDR1 is WSHSY, CDR2 SAAADI. CDR3 sequence: CASSRGLNTEAFF. The CDR3 bases are TGCGCCAGCAGCAGGGGGCTCAACACTGAAGCTTTCTTT.

This clone came up a few times. The chain joins TRBV24-1 to TRBJ2-3, with TRBD2 matching over 8 bases. CDR3 length equals 18 residues. V was pared by 0 bases and J by 1 base, with 8 bases of the junction left unmatched. Germline-derived CDR1 and CDR2 are KGHDR and SFDVKD. DNA of the CDR3: TGTGCCACCAGTGATTTGCCCCAGGGACTAGTAGGCACAGATACGCAGTATTTT. Its translation is CATSDLPQGLVGTDTQYF.

V and J are TRBV6-5 and TRBJ1-1; TRBD1 agrees at 7 bases. CDR1 and CDR2 from the germline V gene are MNHEY and SVGAGI. V dropped 7 bases and J dropped 0; count of bases not matched to a gene: 8. The CDR3 extends over 15 amino acids. CDR3 residues: CASTPRTGMNTEAFF. CDR3 coding DNA: TGTGCCAGCACCCCACGGACAGGTATGAACACTGAAGCTTTCTTT.

The chain links TRBV9 to TRBJ1-2; D not resolved. V was shortened by 4 bases and J by 9 bases, with 19 bases between the two germline ends. Germline V gene sequence: CDR1 SGDLS, CDR2 YYNGEE. The CDR3 length is 14 residues. Written as DNA, the CDR3 is TGTGCCAGCAGCCCCCCAACGGGATCAGGAAGCTACACCTTC. This sequence encodes CASSPPTGSGSYTF. The full variable domain, rest sourced from reference TRBV9 and TRBJ1-2, is DSGVTQTPKHLITATGQRVTLRCSPRSGDLSVYWYQQSLDQGLQFLIQYYNGEERAKGNILERFSAQQFPDLHSELNLSSLELGDSALYFCASSPPTGSGSYTFGSGTRLTVV.

This sequence joins TRBV3-1 (or the pseudogene TRBV3-2) and TRBJ2-5; the match to TRBD1 covers 8 bases. The trim removed 6 bases at V and 11 bases at J, leaving 20 bases unmatched. This CDR3 spans 16 amino acids. Germline V lookup: CDR1 LGHDT, CDR2 YNNKEL (reference sequence). The CDR3 nucleotides are TGTGCCAGCAGTCACGGACAGGGCGCTAACCAAGGAACGCAGTACTTC. It translates to CASSHGQGANQGTQYF.

The chain recombines TRBV29-1 with TRBJ2-7; TRBD2 matches 13 bases. V lost 4 bases to trimming and J lost 4 bases; unmatched junction nucleotides: 7. The CDR3 has 15 amino acids. In germline, CDR1 is SQVTM, CDR2 ANQGSEA. In DNA form, the CDR3 reads TGCAGCGTTGCACCGGGACTAGCGGGAACGTACGAGCAGTACTTC. Translation: CSVAPGLAGTYEQYF.

The V call is TRBV30, the J call TRBJ2-2; TRBD2 agrees at 12 bases. Trimming removed 3 bases from V and 7 bases from J; junction bases left unmatched: 3. This CDR3 comprises 14 residues. The germline CDR1 and CDR2 sequences are GTSNPN and SVGIG (reference sequence). The CDR3: CAWRTSGSGGELFF. As DNA, the CDR3 is TGTGCCTGGAGGACTAGCGGGAGCGGCGGGGAGCTGTTTTTT.

The J gene is TRBJ2-7, the V gene TRBV20-1, with 7 positions matching TRBD2. The CDR3 spans 13 residues. The ends lost 3 bases at V and 3 bases at J; junction bases unmatched: 5. CDR1 and CDR2 from the germline V gene are DFQATT and SNEGSKA (reference sequence). CDR3 sequence: CSASIREDYEQYF. Written as DNA, the CDR3 is TGCAGTGCTAGTATCCGGGAGGACTACGAGCAGTACTTC.

The V gene is TRBV2, the J gene TRBJ2-3; D is possibly TRBD1 (6 bases). V lost 3 bases and J 10 bases, leaving 11 bases between the germline ends. The CDR3 runs 12 residues. The germline V gene has CDR1 SNHLY and CDR2 FYNNEI. CDR3 nucleotide sequence: TGTGCCAGCAGTGACCGCTCAGGGGCGCAGTATTTT. Amino acids: CASSDRSGAQYF.

The chain carries TRBV21-1 and TRBJ2-7; the table calls TRBD2, which could not be checked here. TRBV21-1 is designated a pseudogene. The CDR3 runs 16 residues. The CDR3 loop is CASSKIRTSGKHEQYF. CDR3 in DNA: TGTGCCAGCAGCAAAATAAGAACTAGCGGGAAACACGAGCAGTACTTC.

This clone was counted a few times. This chain links TRBV19 with TRBJ2-1; D gene ambiguous. CDR1 is LNHDA, CDR2 SQIVND, per germline (reference sequence). V was shortened by 5 bases and J by 4 bases, with 15 bases between the two germline ends. CDR3 length equals 15 residues. CDR3 residues: CASSHRAAQYNEQFF. The CDR3 DNA sequence: TGTGCCAGTAGTCACCGTGCGGCCCAATACAATGAGCAGTTCTTC.